A selection of T cell receptor beta chains follows, all from one sample in a study of blood T cell repertoires in COVID-19. TCRdb's table, derived via immunoSEQ multiplex PCR, lists solely in-frame clones and lacks some. The table has about 310,000 clones, more than 75% seen once. Sequencing was carried out using peripheral blood. The receptors were gathered from a man aged 45-65 years with active or convalescent COVID-19. CDR3s include the opening cysteine and the closing phenylalanine or tryptophan. D genes are given only for firm matches. Expanded clones get a size class; other rows say once, few or many, or leave the size out.

>TRBV6-5|TRBJ1-2|NA|13|NA
TGTGCCAGTACGTTAACAGGCCCAGAGGGCTACACCTTC
CASTLTGPEGYTF
>TRBV28|TRBJ1-1|NA|11|NA
TGTGCCAGCCAGGGGAACACTGAAGCTTTCTTT
CASQGNTEAFF
>TRBV11-2|TRBJ2-3|TRBD2|16|NA
TGTGCCAGCAGCTTAGGGGCGGGAGCAAGCACAGATACGCAGTATTTT
CASSLGAGASTDTQYF
>TRBV6-5|TRBJ1-1|TRBD1|13|NA
TGTGCCAGCAGTCAGGGGGCGCGGACTGAAGCTTTCTTT
CASSQGARTEAFF
>TRBV7-9|TRBJ2-1|NA|13|NA
TGTGCCAGCATGTGGAGCTCCTACAATGAGCAGTTCTTC
CASMWSSYNEQFF
>TRBV11-2|TRBJ2-2|NA|15|NA
TGTGCCAGCAGCTTAGATAACAGGAACACCGGGGAGCTGTTTTTT
CASSLDNRNTGELFF
>TRBV28|TRBJ1-5|NA|13|NA
TGTGCTTCTATCGCGAGGAGCGATCAGCCCCAGCATTTT
CASIARSDQPQHF
>TRBV30|TRBJ1-2|TRBD1|13|NA
TGTGCCTGGAGGACAGGGGGTGTTGGCGGCTACACCTTC
CAWRTGGVGGYTF
>TRBV25-1|TRBJ2-1|TRBD2|16|NA
TGTGCCAGCAGTGAATATCCTAGCGGGAGTATAAATGAGCAGTTCTTC
CASSEYPSGSINEQFF
>TRBV21-1|TRBJ2-1|NA|16|NA
TGTGCCAGCAGCAGGATCCTAGCGGGGGGGCCCAATGAGCAGTTCTTC
CASSRILAGGPNEQFF
>TRBV9|TRBJ2-5|NA|14|NA
TGTGCCAGCAGCGTAGCCGGGAACCAAGAGACCCAGTACTTC
CASSVAGNQETQYF
>TRBV2|TRBJ2-7|TRBD1|14|NA
TGTGCCAGCGAGGAGGACAGGGGGTTCTACGAGCAGTACTTC
CASEEDRGFYEQYF
>TRBV28|TRBJ1-2|NA|13|NA
TGTGCCAGCAGCCCGGTTTACCGCTATGGCTACACCTTC
CASSPVYRYGYTF
>TRBV12-5|TRBJ2-1|TRBD2|17|NA
TGTGCTAGTGCCTCCGGAGGGGCTAGCGGGGACTACAATGAGCAGTTCTTC
CASASGGASGDYNEQFF
>TRBV2|TRBJ1-2|NA|13|NA
TGTGCCAGCAGTCCCGGGTCTAACTATGGCTACACCTTC
CASSPGSNYGYTF
>TRBV21-1|TRBJ2-6|NA|19|NA
TGTGCCAGCAACTCGGAGGGGGACAGGGGCCTCTCTGGGGCCAACGTCCTGACTTTC
CASNSEGDRGLSGANVLTF
>TRBV14|TRBJ2-1|TRBD1|16|once
TGTGCCAGCAGCCCCAGGGGGACACACTTCGGCAATGAGCAGTTCTTC
CASSPRGTHFGNEQFF
>TRBV28|TRBJ1-2|NA|13|once
TGTGCCAGCAGAGGAGCTGAGGGCTATGGCTACACCTTC
CASRGAEGYGYTF
>TRBV7-2|TRBJ2-1|TRBD1|15|once
TGTGCCAGCAGCTTATACAGGGGGCTTTACAATGAGCAGTTCTTC
CASSLYRGLYNEQFF
>TRBV30|TRBJ1-3|NA|14|NA
TGTGCCTGGAGTCCAGGGTCCCCTGGAAACACCATATATTTT
CAWSPGSPGNTIYF
>TRBV10-1|TRBJ2-3|NA|14|NA
TGCGCCAGCAGTGGACACCTCAGCACAGATACGCAGTATTTT
CASSGHLSTDTQYF
>TRBV6-2/TRBV6-3|TRBJ1-1|NA|13|NA
TGTGCCAGCAGTTTCAGGAACCCCACTGAAGCTTTCTTT
CASSFRNPTEAFF
>TRBV6-5|TRBJ1-3|NA|14|NA
TGTGCCAGCTCAGGGGCACCCTCCGGAAACACCATATATTTT
CASSGAPSGNTIYF
>TRBV5-4|TRBJ1-2|NA|14|NA
TGTGCCAGCAGCTTTCCGACAGGCCCTATGGGCTACACCTTC
CASSFPTGPMGYTF
>TRBV29-1|TRBJ2-2|TRBD1|15|NA
TGCAGCGTTGAAGAGGGGACAGGGGGTACCGGGGAGCTGTTTTTT
CSVEEGTGGTGELFF
>TRBV5-4|TRBJ2-7|TRBD2|15|NA
TGTGCCAGCAGCTCGCTAGCGGGGGACTCCTACGAGCAGTACTTC
CASSSLAGDSYEQYF
>TRBV28|TRBJ2-5|NA|15|NA
TGTGCCAGCAGTTCAGGGTCATCTATAGGAGAGACCCAGTACTTC
CASSSGSSIGETQYF
>TRBV6-1|TRBJ2-3|NA|15|NA
TGTGCCAGCAGTGAACTTCGCAAACCGGCAGATACGCAGTATTTT
CASSELRKPADTQYF
>TRBV6-5|TRBJ1-1|NA|13|NA
TGTGCCAGCAGGGTGCAGGGAGGCACTGAAGCTTTCTTT
CASRVQGGTEAFF
>TRBV5-6|TRBJ1-2|NA|13|NA
TGTGCCAGCAGCTTGGTAGGACAAGATGGCTACACCTTC
CASSLVGQDGYTF
>TRBV3-1/TRBV3-2|TRBJ2-5|TRBD2|17|NA
TGTGCCAGCAGCCAAGGTCGGACTAGCGGAATGCAAGAGACCCAGTACTTC
CASSQGRTSGMQETQYF
>TRBV5-1|TRBJ1-6|TRBD1|15|NA
TGCGCCAGCAGCTTGGGAACCGGACAGGGGGCACCCCTCCACTTT
CASSLGTGQGAPLHF
>TRBV28|TRBJ1-3|TRBD1|13|NA
TGTGCCGGACAGGGTTTTTCTGGAAACACCATATATTTT
CAGQGFSGNTIYF
>TRBV19|TRBJ2-1|TRBD2|14|NA
TGTGCCAGTAGCTGGACTAGCGGGACTCAAGAGCAGTTCTTC
CASSWTSGTQEQFF
>TRBV18|TRBJ2-1|NA|17|NA
TGTGCCAGCTCACCACTCCTAGCGAAGCCTTTCGTCAATGAGCAGTTCTTC
CASSPLLAKPFVNEQFF
>TRBV7-2|TRBJ2-7|TRBD1|14|NA
TGTGCCAGCAGCACGACAGGGATGTCCTACGAGCAGTACTTC
CASSTTGMSYEQYF
>TRBV28|TRBJ1-2|NA|13|NA
TGTGCCAGCAGTTCAGGGTGGTCCTATGGCTACACCTTC
CASSSGWSYGYTF
>TRBV6-5|TRBJ2-7|TRBD1|14|NA
TGTGTCCAAGACCCGGGACAGGGCCCCTACGAGCAGTACTTC
CVQDPGQGPYEQYF
>TRBV4-1|TRBJ2-1|TRBD2|17|NA
TGCGCCAGCAGCCAAGTCGCTAGCGGGAGGAGGCACAATGAGCAGTTCTTC
CASSQVASGRRHNEQFF
>TRBV19|TRBJ1-5|TRBD1|15|NA
TGTGCCAGTAGGGGGACAGGGTCGGTCAATCAGCCCCAGCATTTT
CASRGTGSVNQPQHF
>TRBV5-6|TRBJ2-7|NA|11|NA
TGTGCCAGCAGCTCCTACTACGAGCAGTACTTC
CASSSYYEQYF
>TRBV18|TRBJ1-4|TRBD1|15|NA
TGTGCCAGCTCAAAAGACAGGGTTGCCAATGAAAAACTGTTTTTT
CASSKDRVANEKLFF
>TRBV4-3|TRBJ1-5|TRBD1|16|NA
TGCGCCAGCAGCCAAGACCGACAGGGGGCTTTTCAGCCCCAGCATTTT
CASSQDRQGAFQPQHF
>TRBV7-2|TRBJ2-5|TRBD1|17|NA
TGTGCCAGCAGCCCGGGTTGGGGGACAGGGATACAAGAGACCCAGTACTTC
CASSPGWGTGIQETQYF
>TRBV2|TRBJ2-7|TRBD1|12|NA
TGTGCCAGCGGGGACAGGCGGTACGAGCAGTACTTC
CASGDRRYEQYF
>TRBV18|TRBJ2-3|TRBD1|13|NA
TGTGCCAGCCAACCTTACCAAGACAGGGGGCAGTATTTT
CASQPYQDRGQYF
>TRBV9|TRBJ2-7|TRBD2|16|NA
TGTGCCAGCAGCGTAGAGGCTTTAGCGGGATCCTACGAGCAGTACTTC
CASSVEALAGSYEQYF